These 27 T cell receptor beta chains were sequenced from one sample in a study of CD8 T cells in ankylosing spondylitis. Study-level points and caveats: Typical of ankylosing spondylitis blood, it appeared, was a TCR beta motif of eight highly homologous variants.

These receptors have no identified antigens. Using its own MiXCR run on the 5' RACE reads, TCRdb lists one record per CDR3 protein. Here the sample spans hundreds of thousands of distinct CDR3 sequences, more than 9.5% being singletons. Source material: blood, either unsorted or a sorted T cell fraction (not recorded which). The receptor set was obtained from a male donor with ankylosing spondylitis.

This rearrangement joins TRBV21-1 to TRBJ2-5. TRBV21-1 is assigned pseudogene status. The CDR3 runs 13 residues. The CDR3 is CASSKVTEETQYF. For the CDR3, the DNA is TGTGCCAGCAGCAAAGTCACAGAAGAGACCCAGTACTTC.

This clonotype was counted at least ten times. The gene calls are TRBV4-1 and TRBJ2-1; the match to TRBD2 covers 9 bases. The V gene end was trimmed by 4 bases and the J gene end by 7 bases; junction bases not matched to a gene: 8. The CDR3 is 15 amino acids. The germline CDR1 and CDR2 sequences are MGHRA and YSYEKL. The chain's CDR3 is CASSRGREGPNEQFF. DNA of the CDR3: TGCGCCAGCAGCCGGGGGCGGGAGGGCCCGAATGAGCAGTTCTTC.

The rearrangement joins TRBV11-3 to TRBJ1-5; perhaps TRBD1 as D (6 bases). The CDR3 has 13 residues. Trimming cost V 5 bases and J 5 bases, with 10 bases left between them. CDR1 is SGHNT and CDR2 is YENEEA in the germline V gene. DNA of the CDR3: TGTGCCAGCAGCGTGGACAGCCATCAGCCCCAGCATTTT. Its protein product is CASSVDSHQPQHF.

The chain combines TRBV6-2 or TRBV6-3 with TRBJ2-1, with TRBD2 matching over 8 bases. This CDR3 has 16 residues. CDR1 is MNHEY, CDR2 SVGEGT, per germline. Trimming removed 5 bases from V and 4 bases from J; junction bases left unmatched: 10. As DNA, the CDR3 is TGTGCCAGCAGTCTCAGATCCGGGACTAGTTACAATGAGCAGTTCTTC. Translated: CASSLRSGTSYNEQFF.

This clonotype has a count of ten or more. The chain employs TRBV7-8 and TRBJ2-1; 10 nucleotides align to TRBD2. After removal of 7 bases from V and 9 bases from J, the junction contained 12 bases not matched to a gene. CDR1 and CDR2 from the germline V gene are SGHVS and FQNEAQ. There are 15 residues in the CDR3. CDR3: CASNPSGRVGGEQFF. For the CDR3, the DNA is TGTGCCAGCAACCCTAGCGGGAGAGTTGGTGGTGAGCAGTTCTTC.

This clonotype was recorded at least ten times. The chain combines TRBV7-9 with TRBJ2-7; 11 positions match TRBD2. CDR1 SEHNR and CDR2 FQNEAQ come from the germline V gene (reference sequence). The V segment lost 3 bases and the J segment 6 bases; nucleotides outside the gene matches: 4. The CDR3 length is 14 residues. This CDR3 is CASSFSGTSGEQYV. The CDR3 nucleotides are TGTGCCAGCAGCTTCTCCGGGACTAGCGGCGAGCAGTACGTC.

This chain joins TRBV20-1 and TRBJ2-5; D is possibly TRBD2 (6 bases). V lost 6 bases, J lost 5 bases, and 22 bases lay in between. The germline V gene has CDR1 DFQATT and CDR2 SNEGSKA (reference sequence). The CDR3 covers 15 residues. The CDR3 coding sequence is TGCAGTGCGCCACCCGCCGGACTACCTGGGGAGACCCAGTACTTC. Its translation is CSAPPAGLPGETQYF.

This clonotype was counted between two and nine times. This chain joins TRBV27 and TRBJ2-3; 7 bases line up with TRBD1. The CDR3 covers 15 residues. Trimming at V came to 4 bases and at J to 6 bases, leaving 10 bases not matched to a gene. Germline CDR1 and CDR2: MNHEY and SMNVEV (reference sequence). Written as DNA, the CDR3 is TGTGCCAGCAGTTCAGACAGGGCCACGACGGATACGCAGTATTTT. Its protein product is CASSSDRATTDTQYF.

The chain recombines TRBV14 with TRBJ1-1; TRBD1 agrees at 9 bases. The J segment lost 6 bases and the V segment lost 4 bases, leaving 9 bases of the junction unmatched. The CDR3 runs 15 residues. CDR1 and CDR2 from the germline V gene are SGHDN and FVKESK. The CDR3 spells CASSRLTGGKAEAFF. The CDR3 region has the DNA TGTGCCAGCAGCCGCCTGACAGGGGGTAAAGCTGAAGCTTTCTTT.

This clonotype has just a few counts. This chain links TRBV12-3 or TRBV12-4 with TRBJ2-6; possibly TRBD2 for D (6 bases). The CDR3 length is 19 residues. Trimming pared 3 bases from V and 4 bases from J, leaving 22 bases between. As DNA, the CDR3 is TGTGCCAGCAGTTTTGATCTCGAGAAAGACGCGGGGGGGGCCAACGTCCTGACTTTC. Translation: CASSFDLEKDAGGANVLTF.

This clonotype was counted a few times. This chain links TRBV4-1 with TRBJ2-2; perhaps TRBD2 as D (6 bases). Germline values: CDR1 MGHRA, CDR2 YSYEKL. This CDR3 contains 16 residues. Deletions cut 1 base from V and 3 bases from J, with 12 bases between. The CDR3 DNA reads TGCGCCAGCAGCCAAGGGGGCGGGACGTACACCGGGGAGCTGTTTTTT. Protein: CASSQGGGTYTGELFF.

In this sample, this clonotype turned up many times. The J gene is TRBJ2-3, the V gene TRBV20-1; D is possibly TRBD2 (5 bases). V lost 3 bases and J 6 bases, leaving 13 bases between the germline ends. The CDR3 has 13 amino acids. Germline-derived CDR1 and CDR2 are DFQATT and SNEGSKA (reference sequence). Here the CDR3 DNA reads TGCAGTGCTAGTCCCCGGCGGGCGGATACGCAGTATTTT. It translates to CSASPRRADTQYF.

At least ten counts were recorded for this clonotype. The chain uses TRBV12-3 or TRBV12-4 and TRBJ1-1, with D possibly being TRBD1 (5 bases). Trimming cost V 11 bases and J 4 bases, with 17 bases left between them. The CDR3 has 13 amino acids. The CDR3 is CASRVGGGTEAFF. The CDR3 coding sequence is TGTGCCTCCCGTGTGGGGGGAGGCACTGAAGCTTTCTTT.

The chain employs TRBV5-1 and TRBJ1-1, with D perhaps TRBD1 (5 bases). With 5 bases removed from V and 5 bases from J, the gap between germline ends came to 13 bases. The CDR3 is 13 residues long. Germline CDR1 and CDR2: SGHRS and YFSETQ. The CDR3 coding sequence is TGCGCCAGCAGGTTCAGGGAAAGTACTGAAGCTTTCTTT. It translates to CASRFRESTEAFF. Complete variable domain (other parts from reference TRBV5-1 and TRBJ1-1): KAGVTQTPRYLIKTRGQQVTLSCSPISGHRSVSWYQQTPGQGLQFLFEYFSETQRNKGNFPGRFSGRQFSNSRSEMNVSTLELGDSALYLCASRFRESTEAFFGQGTRLTVV.

The chain recombines TRBV5-1 with TRBJ2-1; 8 positions agree with TRBD2. The ends lost 0 bases at V and 0 bases at J; junction bases unmatched: 8. The CDR3 loop spans 18 amino acids. The germline gives CDR1 SGHRS, CDR2 YFSETQ. CDR3 amino acids: CASSLGNSGTPSYNEQFF. Here the CDR3 DNA reads TGCGCCAGCAGCTTGGGAAATAGCGGGACCCCCTCCTACAATGAGCAGTTCTTC.

This clonotype came up many times. The chain couples TRBV12-3 or TRBV12-4 to TRBJ1-5; D gene ambiguous. The CDR3 has 15 residues. V shed 5 bases and J shed 1 base, with 12 bases lying between them. The DNA of the CDR3 is TGTGCCAGCAGTCCCTTAGTAGGGAGCAATCAGCCCCAGCATTTT. This gives the protein CASSPLVGSNQPQHF.

This clonotype was seen only a few times. The rearrangement joins TRBV20-1 to TRBJ1-1; tentative D call: TRBD1 (6 bases). Germline V gene sequence: CDR1 DFQATT, CDR2 SNEGSKA (reference sequence). The length of the CDR3 is 14 residues. Trimming pared 5 bases from V and 0 bases from J, leaving 13 bases between. The chain's CDR3 is CSAYSGAMNTEAFF. For the CDR3, the DNA is TGCAGTGCTTACTCAGGGGCAATGAACACTGAAGCTTTCTTT.

The sample holds a few counts of this clonotype. This chain joins TRBV29-1 and TRBJ2-7; 11 bases match TRBD2. CDR3 length equals 14 residues. Trimming took 5 bases from V and 2 from J; bases not matched to a gene: 5. CDR1 and CDR2 (germline): SQVTM, ANQGSEA. The CDR3 DNA is TGCAGCGTTTCTCCGGGACTAGCGGCCTACGAGCAGTACTTC. It codes for CSVSPGLAAYEQYF.

The chain uses TRBV15 and TRBJ2-1; the match to TRBD2 covers 10 bases. V was pared by 0 bases and J by 0 bases, with 11 bases of the junction left unmatched. Germline CDR1 LNHNV, CDR2 YYDKDF (reference sequence). The CDR3 extends over 20 amino acids. CDR3: CATSRDKREGQGSSYNEQFF. CDR3 coding DNA: TGTGCCACCAGCAGAGACAAGCGGGAGGGCCAGGGAAGCTCCTACAATGAGCAGTTCTTC.

This sequence joins TRBV2 and TRBJ2-1; D unclear. Germline assignment: CDR1 SNHLY and CDR2 FYNNEI. There are 15 residues in the CDR3. V gave up 3 bases and J gave up 0 bases, with 9 bases separating them. CDR3 sequence (DNA): TGTGCCAGCAGTGATCTGGCAGTCTCCTACAATGAGCAGTTCTTC. Amino acids: CASSDLAVSYNEQFF.

Details on this clonotype: With a much larger clone just one base away, this may be a read error. The V and J genes are TRBV5-1 and TRBJ1-1; D uncertain. The CDR3 extends over 14 amino acids. Per germline, CDR1 SGHRS and CDR2 YFSETQ. CDR3 sequence reads: CSSSLDGPNTEAFF. Here the CDR3 DNA reads TGCTCCAGCAGCTTGGATGGGCCGAACACTGAAGCTTTCTTT.

This clonotype was observed a few times. V gene TRBV10-3 combines with J gene TRBJ2-3; 12 nucleotides match TRBD1. Germline V gene sequence: CDR1 ENHRY, CDR2 SYGVKD. V lost 8 bases to trimming and J lost 4 bases; unmatched junction nucleotides: 4. This CDR3 has 14 residues. The CDR3 loop reads CAIGGQGAADTQYF. DNA of the CDR3: TGTGCCATCGGGGGACAGGGGGCCGCAGATACGCAGTATTTT.

The chain carries TRBV20-1 and TRBJ2-1, with 10 positions matching TRBD2. The CDR3 sequence is 15 residues long. The ends lost 2 bases at V and 7 bases at J; junction bases unmatched: 8. From germline, CDR1 is DFQATT and CDR2 SNEGSKA (reference sequence). CDR3 sequence reads: CSARNLAGVRNEQFF. Written as DNA, the CDR3 is TGCAGTGCTAGAAACCTAGCGGGAGTAAGGAATGAGCAGTTCTTC.

A few counts support this clonotype. This chain uses TRBV5-1 with TRBJ2-3, with no clear D. In germline, CDR1 is SGHRS, CDR2 YFSETQ. CDR3 length: 14 residues. Trimming pared 0 bases from V and 2 bases from J, leaving 7 bases between. The CDR3 sequence: CASSLGTLTDTQYF. CDR3 DNA: TGCGCCAGCAGCTTGGGGACCCTCACAGATACGCAGTATTTT.

This clonotype occurred a few times. J is TRBJ1-2 and V is TRBV4-2; 8 nucleotides agree with TRBD1. The V gene end was trimmed by 3 bases and the J gene end by 5 bases; junction bases not matched to a gene: 5. Germline CDR1 LGHNA, CDR2 YNFKEQ. This CDR3 contains 14 residues. The CDR3 DNA reads as TGTGCCAGCAGCCAGGGACAGGCTTTATATGGCTACACCTTC. It encodes CASSQGQALYGYTF.

The table lists this clonotype with a few counts. The chain uses TRBV21-1 and TRBJ2-7; TRBD1, the table's D call, lacks a check against the DNA. TRBV21-1 is a listed pseudogene. The CDR3 is 18 residues long. CDR3 sequence (DNA): TGTGCCAGCAGCAAAGCCACCGGACAGGGGGCGATAAGGGGAGAGCAGTACTTC. This codes for CASSKATGQGAIRGEQYF.

There are a few counts of this clonotype. The rearrangement joins TRBV3-1 to TRBJ2-5, with D unclear. This CDR3 has 11 residues. Germline CDR1 LGHDT, CDR2 YNNKEL (reference sequence). Trimming stripped 1 base from V and 9 bases from J, with 6 bases between. The CDR3 nucleotides read TGTGCCAGCAGCCAAGGGGCGGCCCAGTACTTC. This codes for CASSQGAAQYF.